This is a list of T cell receptor beta chains from one sample in a study of T cells after somatic rescue of genetic block. Sequencing used immunoSEQ multiplex PCR; TCRdb keeps in-frame clones, though not all of them. The top ten hold 2.5% to 3.5% of the sample, which has 70,000 or so clones, 92% seen once. What was sequenced was peripheral blood mononuclear cells (PBMCs). The receptors originated from a man in his forties. The CDR3 runs from the conserved cysteine through the conserved F or W. The D gene is left open where the match is weak. Clone size is shown for a subset of rows, as once, few, many or a class of expanded clone.

clone size	J gene	V gene	D gene	CDR3 DNA	CDR3 protein
once	TRBJ2-7	TRBV11-2	-	TGTGCCAGCAGCTTAGTTGCGTACGGGACCGAGCAGTACTTC	CASSLVAYGTEQYF
-	TRBJ1-3	TRBV7-2	-	TGTGCCAGCACCAATCCCGGAAACACCATATATTTT	CASTNPGNTIYF
once	TRBJ2-7	TRBV7-9	TRBD1	TGTGCCAGCAGCCCCCGCGACAGGGGTAACCACGAGCAGTACTTC	CASSPRDRGNHEQYF
-	TRBJ2-7	TRBV5-1	-	TGCGCCAGCAGCTTAGGGGGTTACGAGCAGTACTTC	CASSLGGYEQYF
-	TRBJ2-7	TRBV14	-	TGTGCCAGCAGCCGTGGTGGATCCTACGAGCAGTACTTC	CASSRGGSYEQYF
-	TRBJ1-3	TRBV15	-	TGTGCCACCAGCAGATCCCGACGGGATGACGGGAGAAACACCATATATTTT	CATSRSRRDDGRNTIYF
-	TRBJ2-7	TRBV19	TRBD2	TGTGCCAGTAGGGCCCGCGGGGGAGGCGCTTACGAGCAGTACTTC	CASRARGGGAYEQYF
-	TRBJ2-1	TRBV15	-	TGTGCCACCAGCAGAGATCCCAGCCTACCCTACAATGAGCAGTTCTTC	CATSRDPSLPYNEQFF
-	TRBJ2-6	TRBV7-9	-	TGTGCCAGCAGCTTAGGGTCGGCTGGGGCCAACGTCCTGACTTTC	CASSLGSAGANVLTF
-	TRBJ2-1	TRBV5-4	-	TGTGCCAGCAGCTTGGCTAGCGCGAACAATGAGCAGTTCTTC	CASSLASANNEQFF
-	TRBJ1-1	TRBV6-6	-	TGTGCCAGCAGCGGGGGTGGAAACACTGAAGCTTTCTTT	CASSGGGNTEAFF
-	TRBJ2-7	TRBV13	TRBD1	TGTGCCAGCAGCTTTTCCCCCCTAAGGACAGGGGGATCCTACGAGCAGTACTTC	CASSFSPLRTGGSYEQYF
-	TRBJ2-4	TRBV5-6	-	TGTGCCAGCAGCCCCCGCCAGAGGCTGGGCATTCAGTACTTC	CASSPRQRLGIQYF
-	TRBJ1-2	TRBV6-5	TRBD1	TGTGCCAGCAGCCGGGGACAGGGACGAAATGGCTACACCTTC	CASSRGQGRNGYTF
-	TRBJ2-2	TRBV9	TRBD2	TGTGCCAGCAGCCCCCGACTAGCGGGCACCGGGGAGCTGTTTTTT	CASSPRLAGTGELFF
-	TRBJ1-5	TRBV10-2	-	TGCGCCAGCAGTGAGTTAACAGCTTTCCGTCCCGATCAAAGTCCTAGCAATCAGCCCCAGCATTTT	CASSELTAFRPDQSPSNQPQHF
-	TRBJ2-5	TRBV29-1	TRBD2	TGCAGCGCCGGACTAGCGGGAGAGACCCAGTACTTC	CSAGLAGETQYF
-	TRBJ2-7	TRBV5-1	-	TGCGCCAGCAGCTTGAGGGACGACGAGCAGTACTTC	CASSLRDDEQYF
-	TRBJ2-7	TRBV7-2	TRBD2	TGTGCCAGCAGCCTAGGACTAGCGGGCCACGAGCAGTACTTC	CASSLGLAGHEQYF
-	TRBJ2-2	TRBV7-9	TRBD1	TGTGCCAGCAGTTTAACGGGGGGACAGGGAGACACCGGGGAGCTGTTTTTT	CASSLTGGQGDTGELFF
-	TRBJ2-1	TRBV27	-	TGTGCCAGCAGTTTCGGCACCTACAATGAGCAGTTCTTC	CASSFGTYNEQFF
-	TRBJ2-1	TRBV6-4	-	TGTGCCAGCAGCGTCGGCGAGGGGGAGCAGTTCTTC	CASSVGEGEQFF
few	TRBJ1-1	TRBV29-1	-	TGCAGCGGCTCCCTTACTGAAGCTTTCTTT	CSGSLTEAFF
-	TRBJ1-5	TRBV7-6	TRBD1	TGTGCCAGCAGCTTAGGAACAGGGGTTGTTCAGCCCCAGCATTTT	CASSLGTGVVQPQHF
-	TRBJ2-3	TRBV7-8	TRBD2	TGTGCCAGCAGCTTAGCTAGCGGGGGTACAGATACGCAGTATTTT	CASSLASGGTDTQYF
-	TRBJ2-7	TRBV29-1	-	TGCAGCGTTGATGTGGACGGCTTCAACGAGCAGTACTTC	CSVDVDGFNEQYF
-	TRBJ2-1	TRBV11-3	-	TGTGCCAGCAGCCCAACTAGCTACAATGAGCAGTTCTTC	CASSPTSYNEQFF
-	TRBJ2-5	TRBV27	-	TGTGCCAGCAGTTGGAGGGGCAGGGAGACCCAGTACTTC	CASSWRGRETQYF
-	TRBJ2-7	TRBV14	-	TGTGCCAGCAGTCCGATGTGGAGCTCCTACGAGCAGTACTTC	CASSPMWSSYEQYF